The next 3 T cell receptor beta chains were all read from a single sample in a study of response to subunit inactivated influenza vaccine. Using its own MiXCR run on the RT-PCR reads, TCRdb lists one record per CDR3 protein. In the table there are about 700,000 distinct CDR3 sequences, about 15% of which are singletons. The specimen was PBMCs from blood, collected less than 15 days before vaccination. These receptors were taken from a man over 45 who received an inactivated influenza vaccine.

This rearrangement joins TRBV6-2 or TRBV6-3 to TRBJ1-5, with 7 bases identical to TRBD1. The germline CDR1 and CDR2 sequences are MNHEY and SVGEGT. This CDR3 comprises 14 residues. Losses at the gene ends were 5 bases for V and 5 bases for J; bases not matched to a gene: 6. CDR3 in DNA: TGTGCCAGCAGTAAAGACAGGGACTATCAGCCCCAGCATTTT. The encoded protein is CASSKDRDYQPQHF.

The table lists this clonotype with a count of one. The chain links TRBV20-1 to TRBJ2-7, with D hard to call. CDR1 and CDR2 (germline): DFQATT, SNEGSKA (reference sequence). V was trimmed by 3 bases and J by 4 bases, leaving 4 bases between them. The CDR3 runs to 10 residues. The CDR3 spells CSASGYEQYF. The CDR3 DNA reads TGCAGTGCTAGTGGGTACGAGCAGTACTTC.

This rearrangement joins TRBV20-1 to TRBJ2-7; D is tentatively TRBD1 or TRBD2 (6 bases each). This CDR3 region has 14 residues. Germline V gene sequence: CDR1 DFQATT, CDR2 SNEGSKA (reference sequence). V shed 4 bases and J shed 6 bases, with 19 bases lying between them. CDR3: CSAKGDSNLLEQYF. The CDR3 DNA sequence: TGCAGTGCTAAGGGGGACTCCAATCTACTCGAGCAGTACTTC.